The rows below give T cell receptor beta chains drawn from one sample of a study of control samples from healthy donors and cancer patients. TCRdb keeps only in-frame clones here, not all; method: immunoSEQ multiplex PCR. The data contain 150,000 to 180,000 clones, over 90% of them singletons. The source material was blood. These receptors all stem from a man in his fifties or sixties in good health. The CDR3 runs from the conserved cysteine through the conserved F or W. D genes are given only for firm matches. The listing skips clone size in some rows; elsewhere it reads once, few, many or a size class.

>14|TRBV5-5|-|-|TRBJ2-7
CASSLVGRAMEQYF
TGTGCCAGCAGCTTGGTCGGCAGGGCGATGGAGCAGTACTTC
>15|TRBV29-1|-|TRBD1|TRBJ2-2
CSAMGQPSNTGELFF
TGCAGCGCAATGGGACAGCCTTCGAACACCGGGGAGCTGTTTTTT
>13|TRBV6-2/TRBV6-3|-|-|TRBJ1-2
CASSPDSNYGYTF
TGTGCCAGCAGTCCGGACTCTAACTATGGCTACACCTTC
>13|TRBV5-5|-|-|TRBJ1-3
CASSEFAGNTIYF
TGTGCCAGCAGCGAGTTTGCTGGAAACACCATATATTTT
>15|TRBV28|-|-|TRBJ1-1
CASSLRNRANTEAFF
TGTGCCAGCAGTTTAAGGAACAGGGCCAACACTGAAGCTTTCTTT
>15|TRBV20-1|-|-|TRBJ2-2
CSASMGTAGLGELFF
TGCAGTGCTAGTATGGGGACAGCGGGTCTCGGGGAGCTGTTTTTT
>15|TRBV6-5|-|TRBD2|TRBJ2-1
CASSPLAGAYNEQFF
TGTGCCAGCAGTCCACTAGCGGGAGCATACAATGAGCAGTTCTTC
>16|TRBV6-1|few|-|TRBJ1-5
CASSEAGGGRFQPQHF
TGTGCCAGCAGTGAAGCTGGGGGAGGGAGGTTCCAGCCCCAGCATTTT
>16|TRBV6-6|once|TRBD1|TRBJ2-1
CASSRQGPNLYNEQFF
TGTGCCAGCAGTCGACAGGGGCCAAACCTCTACAATGAGCAGTTCTTC
>15|TRBV5-1|-|-|TRBJ2-1
CASSLEAPTGDEQFF
TGCGCCAGCAGCTTGGAGGCGCCTACTGGGGATGAGCAGTTCTTC
>11|TRBV2|-|TRBD1|TRBJ1-4
CASTRDRGTFF
TGTGCCAGCACCAGGGACAGGGGGACGTTTTTT
>13|TRBV6-5|once|TRBD2|TRBJ2-5
CASRPGTKETQYF
TGTGCCAGCAGACCCGGGACTAAAGAGACCCAGTACTTC
>12|TRBV14|-|-|TRBJ2-7
CASSRGSYEQYF
TGTGCCAGCAGCCGTGGATCCTACGAGCAGTACTTC
>12|TRBV5-1|-|TRBD1|TRBJ2-7
CASGDRDYEQYF
TGCGCCAGCGGGGACAGGGATTACGAGCAGTACTTC
>13|TRBV11-1|-|TRBD1|TRBJ2-5
CASQTGPQETQYF
TGTGCCAGTCAGACAGGGCCACAAGAGACCCAGTACTTC
>14|TRBV5-4|once|-|TRBJ2-6
CASNGQTGANVLTF
TGTGCCAGCAACGGACAGACTGGGGCCAACGTCCTGACTTTC
>13|TRBV19|-|-|TRBJ2-5
CASRSGKRETQYF
TGTGCCAGTAGGTCAGGGAAGAGAGAGACCCAGTACTTC
>14|TRBV11-2|-|-|TRBJ2-1
CASSLAGRGSEQFF
TGTGCCAGCAGCTTAGCTGGTAGGGGAAGTGAGCAGTTCTTC
>14|TRBV19|-|TRBD1|TRBJ2-5
CASSTDREQETQYF
TGTGCCAGTAGTACCGACAGGGAACAAGAGACCCAGTACTTC
>14|TRBV7-7|-|-|TRBJ2-1
CASSLDGGYNEQFF
TGTGCTAGCAGCTTAGATGGAGGCTACAATGAGCAGTTCTTC
>14|TRBV6-4|-|-|TRBJ2-1
CASSDGGAGNEQFF
TGTGCCAGCAGTGACGGGGGAGCGGGCAATGAGCAGTTCTTC
>15|TRBV19|-|-|TRBJ2-1
CASSIVGGQVNEQFF
TGTGCCAGTAGTATAGTTGGCGGGCAAGTCAATGAGCAGTTCTTC
>14|TRBV28|-|-|TRBJ1-1
CASMGLPGNTEAFF
TGTGCCAGCATGGGCCTCCCGGGGAACACTGAAGCTTTCTTT
>14|TRBV7-9|-|-|TRBJ2-7
CASSDEPGNYEQYF
TGTGCCAGCAGCGACGAGCCCGGAAACTACGAGCAGTACTTC
>12|TRBV12-5|-|-|TRBJ1-2
CASSQGDYGYTF
TGTGCTAGTTCACAGGGAGACTATGGCTACACCTTC
>13|TRBV6-6|-|-|TRBJ1-2
CASSFDRIYGYTF
TGTGCCAGCAGCTTCGACAGGATCTATGGCTACACCTTC
>15|TRBV19|once|TRBD1|TRBJ1-4
CASNDYRGPNEKLFF
TGTGCCAGTAACGATTACAGGGGGCCTAATGAAAAACTGTTTTTT
>13|TRBV28|-|-|TRBJ1-2
CASSLTERYGYTF
TGTGCCAGCAGTTTGACGGAAAGGTATGGCTACACCTTC
>16|TRBV19|-|TRBD2|TRBJ2-1
CASSIGRLAGGYEQFF
TGTGCCAGTAGTATTGGAAGACTAGCGGGAGGATATGAGCAGTTCTTC
>14|TRBV19|-|-|TRBJ1-1
CASSPTVMNTEAFF
TGTGCCAGTAGCCCGACAGTTATGAACACTGAAGCTTTCTTT
>13|TRBV6-5|-|TRBD1|TRBJ1-5
CASSQGAGQPQHF
TGTGCCAGCAGTCAGGGGGCGGGTCAGCCCCAGCATTTT
>13|TRBV6-5|-|-|TRBJ2-3
CASTTVQTDTQYF
TGTGCCAGCACAACCGTCCAAACAGATACGCAGTATTTT
>14|TRBV19|-|-|TRBJ1-6
CASRSGAGDSPLHF
TGTGCCAGTAGAAGCGGGGCTGGGGATTCACCCCTCCACTTT
>14|TRBV6-5|-|-|TRBJ1-1
CASIPITMNTEAFF
TGTGCCAGCATTCCGATTACCATGAACACTGAAGCTTTCTTT